These T cell receptor beta chains were read from a single sample in a study of response to subunit inactivated influenza vaccine. TCRdb re-derived calls from the RT-PCR reads in MiXCR, one entry per CDR3 protein. Of about 160,000 distinct CDR3 sequences detected, about a tenth appear once; the ten largest clones hold roughly 12%. The sample consisted of non-naive T cells sorted from PBMCs, taken about 40 days after vaccination. The receptors shown here come from a man aged 45 to 65 who received an inactivated influenza vaccine. Both conserved end residues are part of each CDR3. Each record gives: J gene, V gene, clone size, D gene, CDR3 DNA, CDR3 protein. The D gene is left open where the match is weak. Clone size is shown for a subset of rows, as once, few, many or a class of expanded clone.

>TRBJ2-1|TRBV24-1|few|TRBD1
TGTGCCACCAGTGATCTCCCGTCGACAGGGGATAGCAATGAGCAGTTCTTC
CATSDLPSTGDSNEQFF
>TRBJ2-3|TRBV7-2|few|TRBD1
TGTGCCAGCAGTTCGACAGGGGCAGATACGCAGTATTTT
CASSSTGADTQYF
>TRBJ2-1|TRBV7-2|many|TRBD1
TGTGCCAGCAGCCCCTTAACCGGGACAGGGGGAAATGAGCAGTTCTTC
CASSPLTGTGGNEQFF
>TRBJ1-5|TRBV12-3/TRBV12-4|many|-
TGTGCCAGCAGTTTATACGGGTCAGGTCAGCCCCAGCATTTT
CASSLYGSGQPQHF
>TRBJ1-6|TRBV5-1|-|-
TGCGCCAGCAGGGCGGCGGTAGATTCACCCCTCCACTTT
CASRAAVDSPLHF
>TRBJ1-5|TRBV21-1|-|-
TGTGCCACCGCGGCGTGGGACAGGGGGGACCATAGCAATCAGCCCCAGCATTTT
CATAAWDRGDHSNQPQHF
>TRBJ2-2|TRBV15|-|-
TGTGCCACCAGCAGACGAAGGGACACCGGGGATCTGTTTTTT
CATSRRRDTGDLFF
>TRBJ2-7|TRBV28|few|-
TGTGCCAGCAGTTTCGCCCCCGGGTCAAGCTACGAGCAGTACTTC
CASSFAPGSSYEQYF
>TRBJ2-7|TRBV28|few|-
TGTGCCAGCAGTTTTTCCCCGGTAAAGGGGCCAACCTACGAGCAGTACTTC
CASSFSPVKGPTYEQYF
>TRBJ1-2|TRBV6-5|many|TRBD1
TGTGCCAGCAGTTACCCTCGAGGGACAGGGGCCTATGGCTACACCTTC
CASSYPRGTGAYGYTF
>TRBJ2-1|TRBV4-2|few|TRBD2
TGTGCCAGCAGCCAGTCTAGCGGGGGGATCAATGAGCAGTTCTTC
CASSQSSGGINEQFF
>TRBJ1-3|TRBV12-3/TRBV12-4|few|-
TGTGCCAGCAGTCGTTCCACCTCTGGAAACACCATATATTTT
CASSRSTSGNTIYF
>TRBJ2-1|TRBV7-2|few|-
TGTGCCAGCAGCTTAGCGGGGGCGGGGCTATCCTACAATGAGCAGTTCTTC
CASSLAGAGLSYNEQFF
>TRBJ2-2|TRBV11-1|-|-
TGTGCCAGCAGCTTAGTCCAGGGGCTTAGGCTTCGCACCGGGGAGCTGTTTTTT
CASSLVQGLRLRTGELFF
>TRBJ2-4|TRBV28|few|-
TGTGCCAGCAGTTTCGCTCAGGGAACCAAAAACATTCAGTACTTC
CASSFAQGTKNIQYF
>TRBJ2-1|TRBV6-2/TRBV6-3|-|TRBD1
TGTGCCAGCAGTCCTACAGGGGGCAATGAGCAGTTCTTC
CASSPTGGNEQFF
>TRBJ1-1|TRBV3-1|-|TRBD1
TGTGCCAGCACGCGACCCGGACAGGGCAACACTGAAGCTTTCTTT
CASTRPGQGNTEAFF
>TRBJ2-7|TRBV11-2|-|-
TGTGCCAGCAGCCACGGATTCCCCGACAATACTCCGGACGAGCAGTACTTC
CASSHGFPDNTPDEQYF
>TRBJ1-3|TRBV13|many|-
TGTGCCAGCCTCGATGGGGACTCTGGAAACACCATATATTTT
CASLDGDSGNTIYF
>TRBJ2-5|TRBV7-2|-|-
TGTGCCAGCAGCTTAGGGTATTGGGAGAAAGAGACCCAGTACTTC
CASSLGYWEKETQYF
>TRBJ1-2|TRBV15|many|TRBD1
TGTGCCACCAGCAACCCGACAGGGGCCGGCTACACCTTC
CATSNPTGAGYTF
>TRBJ2-7|TRBV7-8|-|TRBD2
TGTGCCAGCAGCTTACAGCGGGACCCGATTGAGCAGTACTTC
CASSLQRDPIEQYF
>TRBJ2-6|TRBV11-2|few|-
TGTGCCAGCAGCTTAGATCAGGCAGGGCGCCTCTGGGCCAACGTCCTGACTTTC
CASSLDQAGRLWANVLTF
>TRBJ1-6|TRBV6-1|-|TRBD1
TGTGCCAGCAGTGACAGGGGGAATTCACCCCTCCACTTT
CASSDRGNSPLHF
>TRBJ2-1|TRBV29-1|many|TRBD1
TGCAGCGTAGCCCTTACCGGGACAGGGATTGGTGAGCAGTTCTTC
CSVALTGTGIGEQFF
>TRBJ2-3|TRBV4-1|-|TRBD2
TGCGCCAGCAGCCAAGGTCGAGCGGGGGGGTCCGAAGATACGCAGTATTTT
CASSQGRAGGSEDTQYF
>TRBJ1-6|TRBV27|-|TRBD1
TGTGCCAGCACCATTAGGAGGGGGACAGGGGGCTCACCCCTCCACTTT
CASTIRRGTGGSPLHF
>TRBJ2-1|TRBV6-5|many|TRBD2
TGTGCCAGCAGTTACTCTGGCGGGAGGGGCAATGAGCAGTTCTTC
CASSYSGGRGNEQFF
>TRBJ2-7|TRBV5-6|-|-
TGTGCCATCAGCCCCGGGCGACGCTGCTACGAGCAGTACTTC
CAISPGRRCYEQYF
>TRBJ2-7|TRBV12-3/TRBV12-4|many|TRBD1
TGTGCCAGCAGTTTAGGGGGACAGGGCTACGAGCAGTACTTC
CASSLGGQGYEQYF
>TRBJ2-3|TRBV7-2|many|-
TGTGCCAAAGCGGTAACTAGCACAGATACGCAGTATTTT
CAKAVTSTDTQYF
>TRBJ1-2|TRBV10-3|few|-
TGTGCCATCAGTGAGTCGAGTTCCAGAAGAGATGGCTACACCTTC
CAISESSSRRDGYTF
>TRBJ2-3|TRBV6-2/TRBV6-3|few|-
TGTGCCAGCAGCTCCTCAAGGGATACGCAGTATTTT
CASSSSRDTQYF
>TRBJ2-5|TRBV20-1|many|-
TGCACAACGGGGGGCGAGACCCAGTACTTC
CTTGGETQYF
>TRBJ2-3|TRBV7-8|many|-
TGTGCCAGCAGCTTAGCCCAAACGCAGTATTTT
CASSLAQTQYF
>TRBJ2-3|TRBV5-1|-|-
TGCGCCAGCAGCTTACCAGCCGGCAGCACAGATACGCAGTATTTT
CASSLPAGSTDTQYF
>TRBJ1-2|TRBV7-2|many|TRBD1
TGTGCCAGCAGCTCCTCACAGGGGACCCTTGGGTATGGCTACACCTTC
CASSSSQGTLGYGYTF
>TRBJ1-1|TRBV12-3/TRBV12-4|many|-
-
CASSSSSNWRTSEAFF
>TRBJ2-7|TRBV20-1|-|-
TGCAGTGCTGGACAGTTTGGGTACGAGCAGTACTTC
CSAGQFGYEQYF
>TRBJ2-7|TRBV5-5|-|-
TGTGCCAGCAGCTCCCCCGGGACAATTACCTACGAGCAGTACTTC
CASSSPGTITYEQYF